A selection of T cell receptor beta chains follows, all from one sample in a study of T-cell reconstitution after alpha-beta-depleted transplantation in children. From the PCR reads, TCRdb called clonotypes with MiXCR, one entry per CDR3 protein. The sample includes around 200,000 distinct CDR3 sequences, about 6.8% seen only once; the top ten take 3%. This material consisted of PBMCs from the stem cell graft donor, taken from the stem cell graft. The receptors originated from a human donor who donated a stem cell graft to a child with Wiskott-Aldrich syndrome. Both conserved end residues are part of each CDR3. A D gene is named only where the DNA matches it firmly. Clone size, where shown, is once, few, many, or a class for clones that have expanded.

TRBJ2-7	TRBV6-8	NA	many	CASEGIAYEQYF	TGTGCCAGCGAAGGGATCGCCTACGAGCAGTACTTC
TRBJ2-2	TRBV29-1	NA	many	CSVEPNTGELFF	TGCAGCGTTGAGCCCAACACCGGGGAGCTGTTTTTT
TRBJ2-7	TRBV5-5	TRBD2	many	CASSHGGREGEQYF	TGTGCCAGCAGCCACGGGGGGAGAGAGGGCGAGCAGTACTTC
TRBJ2-3	TRBV20-1	NA	many	CSARDPFGDTQYF	TGCAGTGCTAGAGATCCGTTCGGCGATACGCAGTATTTT
TRBJ2-2	TRBV3-1	TRBD2	many	CASSRTSGSTGELFF	TGTGCCAGCAGCCGGACTAGCGGGAGCACCGGGGAGCTGTTTTTT
TRBJ2-3	TRBV7-9	TRBD1	NA	CASSLAWDRGTDTQYF	TGTGCCAGCAGCTTAGCGTGGGACAGGGGCACAGATACGCAGTATTTT
TRBJ2-5	TRBV29-1	NA	many	CSVLSQGLGETQYF	TGCAGCGTGCTATCACAGGGATTAGGGGAGACCCAGTACTTC
TRBJ1-1	TRBV6-1	NA	many	CASSLMESATEAFF	TGTGCCAGCAGCCTCATGGAGAGCGCCACTGAAGCTTTCTTT
TRBJ2-6	TRBV14	TRBD1	NA	CASSQLTGAGANVLTF	TGTGCCAGCAGCCAGCTCACAGGGGCTGGGGCCAACGTCCTGACTTTC
TRBJ2-7	TRBV11-2	NA	NA	CASSLRFGLYYEQYF	TGTGCCAGCAGCTTGAGGTTCGGACTCTACTACGAGCAGTACTTC
TRBJ2-7	TRBV3-1	TRBD1	many	CASSHQRTGRFEQYF	TGTGCCAGCAGCCACCAAAGGACAGGGCGTTTCGAGCAGTACTTC
TRBJ2-7	TRBV14	NA	NA	CASNVRDSWTEQYF	TGTGCCAGCAACGTCCGGGACTCATGGACCGAGCAGTACTTC
TRBJ2-2	TRBV5-1	NA	NA	CASEESGNTGELFF	TGCGCCAGCGAAGAATCGGGGAACACCGGGGAGCTGTTTTTT
TRBJ2-1	TRBV30	NA	many	CAWSVRDNEQFF	TGTGCCTGGAGTGTAAGGGACAATGAGCAGTTCTTC
TRBJ2-3	TRBV2	NA	many	CASSEPPQGYSTDTQYF	TGTGCCAGCAGTGAGCCTCCCCAGGGATACAGCACAGATACGCAGTATTTT